This T cell receptor beta chain was sequenced in a study of blood T cell repertoires in COVID-19. Study background: Acute and convalescent COVID-19 samples came from the United States, Italy and Spain.

Sequenced by immunoSEQ multiplex PCR; TCRdb stores in-frame clones only, minus some. Altogether over 75,000 clones are present, around four fifths being singletons, with the ten largest covering roughly 15%. V dropped 4 bases and J dropped 0 bases, with 10 bases sitting between them. The CDR3 is 15 residues long. Germline CDR1 SGHKS, CDR2 YYEKEE (reference sequence). The V gene is TRBV5-5, the J gene TRBJ1-4, with D possibly TRBD1 on 6 matching bases. Specimen: peripheral blood. The clonotype was recovered from a human donor in a cohort sampled during active COVID-19. CDR3 sequence (DNA): TGTGCCAGCAGCCTCGACAGGACAACTAATGAAAAACTGTTTTTT. This encodes CASSLDRTTNEKLFF. The full variable domain, rest sourced from reference TRBV5-5 and TRBJ1-4, is DAGVTQSPTHLIKTRGQQVTLRCSPISGHKSVSWYQQVLGQGPQFIFQYYEKEERGRGNFPDRFSARQFPNYSSELNVNALLLGDSALYLCASSLDRTTNEKLFFGSGTQLSVL.